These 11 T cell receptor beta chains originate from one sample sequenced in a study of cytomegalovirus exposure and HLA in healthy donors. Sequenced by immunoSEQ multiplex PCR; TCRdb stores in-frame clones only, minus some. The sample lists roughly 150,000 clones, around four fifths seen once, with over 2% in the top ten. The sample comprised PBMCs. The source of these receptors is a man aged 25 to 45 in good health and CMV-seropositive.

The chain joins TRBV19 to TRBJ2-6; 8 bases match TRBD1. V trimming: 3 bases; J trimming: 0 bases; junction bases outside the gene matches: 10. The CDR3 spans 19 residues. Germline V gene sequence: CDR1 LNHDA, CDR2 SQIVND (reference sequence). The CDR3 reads CASSMLRDRITSGANVLTF. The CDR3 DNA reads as TGTGCCAGTAGTATGCTTCGGGACAGGATAACCTCTGGGGCCAACGTCCTGACTTTC.

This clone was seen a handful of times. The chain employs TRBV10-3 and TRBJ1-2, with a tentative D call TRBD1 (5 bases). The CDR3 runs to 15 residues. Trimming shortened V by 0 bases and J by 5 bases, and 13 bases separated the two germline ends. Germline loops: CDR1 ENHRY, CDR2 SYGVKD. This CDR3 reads CAISESLDRVYGYTF. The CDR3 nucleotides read TGTGCCATCAGTGAGTCCCTCGACAGAGTTTATGGCTACACCTTC.

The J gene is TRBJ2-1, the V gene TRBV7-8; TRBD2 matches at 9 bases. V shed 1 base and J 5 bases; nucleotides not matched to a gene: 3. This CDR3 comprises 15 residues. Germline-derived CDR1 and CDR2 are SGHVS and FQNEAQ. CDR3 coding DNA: TGTGCCAGCAGCTTAGTGACTAGCGGCAACAATGAGCAGTTCTTC. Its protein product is CASSLVTSGNNEQFF.

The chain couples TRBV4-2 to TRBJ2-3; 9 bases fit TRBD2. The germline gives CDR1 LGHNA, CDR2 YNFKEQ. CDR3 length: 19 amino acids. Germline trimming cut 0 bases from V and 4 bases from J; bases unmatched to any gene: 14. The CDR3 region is CASSQDPVNWRGGADTQYF. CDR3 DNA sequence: TGTGCCAGCAGCCAAGATCCGGTCAACTGGCGGGGGGGTGCAGATACGCAGTATTTT.

CDR3 residues: CASSPLAIGETQYF. Here the CDR3 DNA reads TGTGCCAGCTCACCCCTAGCTATTGGGGAGACCCAGTACTTC. The chain joins TRBV18 to TRBJ2-5, with D maybe TRBD2 (5 bases). V was shortened by 3 bases and J by 5 bases, with 13 bases between the two germline ends. Germline loops: CDR1 KGHSH, CDR2 LQKENI. The CDR3 runs to 14 residues. Using reference TRBV18 and TRBJ2-5 for the parts outside the CDR3, the full variable domain is NAGVMQNPRHLVRRRGQEARLRCSPMKGHSHVYWYRQLPEEGLKFMVYLQKENIIDESGMPKERFSAEFPKEGPSILRIQQVVRGDSAAYFCASSPLAIGETQYFGPGTRLLVL.

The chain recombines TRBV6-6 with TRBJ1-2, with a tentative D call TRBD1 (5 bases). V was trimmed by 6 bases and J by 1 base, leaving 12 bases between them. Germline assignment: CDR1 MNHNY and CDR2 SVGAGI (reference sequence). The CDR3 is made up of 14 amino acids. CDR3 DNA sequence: TGTGCCAGCAGCCCGGGGGGTATTAACTATGGCTACACCTTC. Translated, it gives CASSPGGINYGYTF.

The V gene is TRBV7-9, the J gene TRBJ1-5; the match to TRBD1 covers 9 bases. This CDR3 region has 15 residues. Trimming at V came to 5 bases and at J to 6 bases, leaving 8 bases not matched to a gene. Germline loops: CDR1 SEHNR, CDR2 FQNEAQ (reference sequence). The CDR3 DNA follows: TGTGCCAGCAGCCCGGACAGGGGCGAAGGTCAGCCCCAGCATTTT. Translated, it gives CASSPDRGEGQPQHF.

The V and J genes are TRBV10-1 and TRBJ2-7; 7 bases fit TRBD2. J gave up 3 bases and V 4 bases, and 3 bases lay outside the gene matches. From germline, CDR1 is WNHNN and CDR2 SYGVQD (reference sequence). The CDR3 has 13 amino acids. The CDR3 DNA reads TGCGCCAGCAGTGCTCTAGCGGACTACGAGCAGTACTTC. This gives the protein CASSALADYEQYF.

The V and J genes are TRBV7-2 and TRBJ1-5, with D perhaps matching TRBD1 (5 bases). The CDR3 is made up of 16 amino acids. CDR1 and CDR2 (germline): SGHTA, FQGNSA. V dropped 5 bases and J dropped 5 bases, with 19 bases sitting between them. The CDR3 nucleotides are TGTGCCAGCAGCGAACTCCGGGCCCAGGGTCATCAGCCCCAGCATTTT. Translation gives CASSELRAQGHQPQHF.

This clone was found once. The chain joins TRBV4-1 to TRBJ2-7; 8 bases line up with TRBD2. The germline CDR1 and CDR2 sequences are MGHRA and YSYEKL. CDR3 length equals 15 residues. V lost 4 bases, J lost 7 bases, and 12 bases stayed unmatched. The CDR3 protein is CASSPAPGGLGEQYF. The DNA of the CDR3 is TGCGCCAGCAGCCCCGCCCCGGGGGGGCTGGGGGAGCAGTACTTC.

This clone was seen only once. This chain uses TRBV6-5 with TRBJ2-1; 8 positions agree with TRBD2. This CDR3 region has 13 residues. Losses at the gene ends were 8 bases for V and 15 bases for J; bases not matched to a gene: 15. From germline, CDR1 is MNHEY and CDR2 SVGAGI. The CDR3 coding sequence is TGTGCCAGCTCGGGCGGGGGGCTCACGGTACCGTTCTTC. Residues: CASSGGGLTVPFF.